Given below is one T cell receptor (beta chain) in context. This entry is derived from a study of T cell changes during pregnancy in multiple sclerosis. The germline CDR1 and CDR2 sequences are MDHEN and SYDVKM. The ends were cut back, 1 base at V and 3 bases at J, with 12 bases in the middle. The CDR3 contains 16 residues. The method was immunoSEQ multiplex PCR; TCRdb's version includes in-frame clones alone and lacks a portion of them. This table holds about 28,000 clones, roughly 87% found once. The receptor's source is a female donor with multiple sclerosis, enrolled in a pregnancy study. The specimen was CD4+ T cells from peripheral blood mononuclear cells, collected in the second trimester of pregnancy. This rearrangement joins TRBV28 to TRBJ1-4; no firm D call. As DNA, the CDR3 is TGTGCCAGCAGTTTATCCCTCAGGCCCTCTAATGAAAAACTGTTTTTT. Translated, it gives CASSLSLRPSNEKLFF.